The source of this T cell receptor beta chain is a study of T cells in Graves' hyperthyroidism and ophthalmopathy. Whole-study results and caveats: A model built on 13 V-J features separated ophthalmopathy from stable hyperthyroidism. Within blood appeared most thyroid clonotypes that had expanded above 0.001.

From germline, CDR1 is PRHDT and CDR2 FYEKMQ (reference sequence). This CDR3 has 11 residues. The germline V and J ends were trimmed by 2 bases and 4 bases, with 0 bases remaining between them. Amplification targeted TCR beta CDR3 regions from RNA transcripts. A set of HTBI primers served as the primers for a first-round RT-PCR of the TCR CDR3. TCRdb called the multiplex PCR reads again in MiXCR, with one record for every CDR3 protein. Among 350,000 to 500,000 distinct CDR3 sequences listed, roughly an eighth were seen once. This clonotype was recorded at least ten times. Its antigen remains unknown. Patients were excluded for uncontrolled infection, other autoimmune disease, pregnancy or lactation.

The clonotype originates from a woman aged 18-29 years with Graves' hyperthyroidism. Input material: blood. V is TRBV13 and J is TRBJ2-4; D uncertain. The CDR3 region is CASSLKNIQYF. The CDR3 DNA reads as TGTGCCAGCAGCTTAAAAAACATTCAGTACTTC.